Following are 28 T cell receptor beta chains from one sample sequenced in a study of cytomegalovirus exposure and HLA in healthy donors. This PCR relied on a set of 60 Vbeta primers and 13 Jbeta primers. TCRdb's table, derived via immunoSEQ multiplex PCR, lists solely in-frame clones and lacks some. The sample consists of 180,000 or so clones, about 75% of them appearing once. The sample was PBMCs. The receptors shown here come from a man aged 50 to 59 in good health and CMV-seropositive.

The chain combines TRBV5-4 with TRBJ2-5; tentative D call: TRBD1 (6 bases). Germline CDR1 is SGHNT and CDR2 is YYREEE (reference sequence). The V end was cut by 5 bases, the J end by 5 bases, with 16 bases between. The CDR3 is made up of 14 amino acids. This chain's CDR3 is CASSSFQGPETQYF. The CDR3 DNA reads TGTGCCAGCAGTTCATTCCAGGGGCCGGAGACCCAGTACTTC.

This clone has just one count. The gene calls are TRBV19 and TRBJ1-1; D is possibly TRBD1 (5 bases). Trimming shortened V by 4 bases and J by 2 bases, and 11 bases separated the two germline ends. Germline CDR1 LNHDA, CDR2 SQIVND (reference sequence). CDR3 length: 14 residues. DNA for the CDR3: TGTGCCAGTAGTACAAGACAGCCTAACACTGAAGCTTTCTTT. Translated: CASSTRQPNTEAFF.

The V and J genes are TRBV28 and TRBJ1-1; a possible D gene is TRBD1 (6 bases). Germline loops: CDR1 MDHEN, CDR2 SYDVKM. The CDR3 covers 14 residues. Trimming took 2 bases from V and 4 from J, leaving 11 bases between them. The CDR3 loop is CASSLRRGGTEAFF. The CDR3 DNA follows: TGTGCCAGCAGTTTAAGGAGGGGGGGCACTGAAGCTTTCTTT.

The table lists this clone with a few counts. The genes are TRBV18 and TRBJ1-4; D is ambiguous. V was shortened by 2 bases and J by 5 bases, with 9 bases between the two germline ends. Germline V lookup: CDR1 KGHSH, CDR2 LQKENI. This CDR3 comprises 14 residues. CDR3 in DNA: TGTGCCAGCTCACCATCCGCGGGGAATGAAAAACTGTTTTTT. This translates into CASSPSAGNEKLFF.

J is TRBJ2-5 and V is TRBV7-3, with 10 bases matching TRBD1. Per the germline V gene, CDR1 is SGHTA and CDR2 is FQGTGA. The CDR3 extends over 16 amino acids. V trimming: 5 bases; J trimming: 4 bases; junction bases outside the gene matches: 10. The CDR3 loop reads CASSPGQGGITETQYF. Here the CDR3 DNA reads TGTGCCAGCAGCCCCGGACAGGGGGGGATCACAGAGACCCAGTACTTC.

The chain joins TRBV2 to TRBJ2-2, with 11 bases identical to TRBD2. This CDR3 has 17 residues. The V gene's germline CDR1 is SNHLY and CDR2 FYNNEI. Trimming cost V 4 bases and J 0 bases; bases outside gene matches: 4. The DNA of the CDR3 is TGTGCCAGCAGTGGACTAGCGGGGCACTCGAACACCGGGGAGCTGTTTTTT. Translating it yields CASSGLAGHSNTGELFF.

The sample holds a few counts of this clone. The chain is built from TRBV28 and TRBJ1-1; D is possibly TRBD1 (6 bases). The germline V and J ends were trimmed by 7 bases and 0 bases, with 18 bases remaining between them. The CDR3 extends over 16 amino acids. CDR1 MDHEN and CDR2 SYDVKM come from the germline V gene. The CDR3 loop is CASISGRRGLNTEAFF. The CDR3, as DNA: TGTGCCAGCATTTCGGGACGCAGGGGCCTGAACACTGAAGCTTTCTTT.

CDR3 residues: CASSPLRDRDGTEAFF. The DNA of the CDR3 is TGTGCCAGCTCACCGCTTAGGGACAGGGATGGTACTGAAGCTTTCTTT. The rearrangement uses TRBV18 and TRBJ1-1; TRBD1 agrees at 9 bases. After removal of 3 bases from V and 5 bases from J, the junction contained 10 bases not matched to a gene. This CDR3 is built from 16 residues. The germline CDR1 and CDR2 sequences are KGHSH and LQKENI.

The chain uses TRBV9 and TRBJ1-2, with a weak D call TRBD1 (5 bases). The CDR3 spans 14 residues. Looked up from germline, CDR1 is SGDLS and CDR2 is YYNGEE. The V gene lost 6 bases and the J gene lost 2 bases, with 14 bases spanning the gap. The CDR3 loop is CASTEYGGNYGYTF. The CDR3 DNA follows: TGTGCCAGCACCGAATATGGGGGGAACTATGGCTACACCTTC.

Turning to this clone: The same CDR3 also results from other DNA sequences found in this sample. The rearrangement links TRBV5-6 to TRBJ2-7; TRBD1 agrees at 10 bases. V shed 4 bases, J shed 2 bases, and the junction held 3 bases outside the gene matches. Germline lookup yields CDR1 SGHDT and CDR2 YYEEEE. The CDR3 totals 14 residues. The CDR3 bases are TGTGCCAGCAGCCTGGGGACAGGGGCCTACGAGCAGTACTTC. Translation: CASSLGTGAYEQYF.

The chain combines TRBV2 with TRBJ2-1, with 7 positions matching TRBD1. This CDR3 has 14 amino acids. The trim removed 6 bases at V and 6 bases at J, leaving 8 bases unmatched. Germline V gene lookup returns CDR1 SNHLY and CDR2 FYNNEI. The CDR3 loop is CASRPGTASNEQFF. The CDR3 DNA follows: TGTGCCAGCAGGCCCGGGACAGCGAGCAATGAGCAGTTCTTC. Based on the CDR3 plus reference TRBV2 and TRBJ2-1, the full variable domain is EPEVTQTPSHQVTQMGQEVILRCVPISNHLYFYWYRQILGQKVEFLVSFYNNEISEKSEIFDDQFSVERPDGSNFTLKIRSTKLEDSAMYFCASRPGTASNEQFFGPGTRLTVL.

A few counts support this clone. The V call is TRBV27, the J call TRBJ1-2, with D possibly being TRBD1 (6 bases). The CDR3 sequence is 15 residues long. Trimming removed 6 bases at V and 3 bases at J, with 17 bases between. Germline V lookup: CDR1 MNHEY, CDR2 SMNVEV (reference sequence). The CDR3 sequence is CASRKTQGRDYGYTF. The CDR3 DNA reads TGTGCCAGCAGGAAGACACAGGGAAGGGACTATGGCTACACCTTC.

This chain links TRBV19 with TRBJ1-2, with 10 bases that match TRBD1. CDR1 and CDR2 (germline): LNHDA, SQIVND (reference sequence). V dropped 6 bases and J dropped 8; count of bases not matched to a gene: 6. This CDR3 has 13 residues. CDR3 region: CASSPTGGAGYTF. CDR3 in DNA: TGTGCCAGTAGCCCGACAGGGGGCGCCGGCTACACCTTC. Using reference TRBV19 and TRBJ1-2 for the parts outside the CDR3, the full variable domain is DGGITQSPKYLFRKEGQNVTLSCEQNLNHDAMYWYRQDPGQGLRLIYYSQIVNDFQKGDIAEGYSVSREKKESFPLTVTSAQKNPTAFYLCASSPTGGAGYTFGSGTRLTVV.

The rearrangement links TRBV28 to TRBJ1-6, with 9 bases that match TRBD1. With 7 bases clipped from V and 0 bases from J, the junction kept 7 bases outside the gene matches. The CDR3 runs 17 residues. Germline V lookup: CDR1 MDHEN, CDR2 SYDVKM. CDR3 in DNA: TGTGCCAGCAACGCCGGGACAGGGAACTCCTATAATTCACCCCTCCACTTT. It translates to CASNAGTGNSYNSPLHF.

The genes are TRBV7-2 and TRBJ1-1; the D gene is possibly TRBD1 (6 bases). There are 16 residues in the CDR3. Germline CDR1 reads SGHTA; CDR2 reads FQGNSA. V was shortened by 2 bases and J by 3 bases, with 16 bases between the two germline ends. CDR3 residues: CASSLTPDRLHTEAFF. The DNA of the CDR3 is TGTGCCAGCAGCTTAACCCCCGACAGGTTACACACTGAAGCTTTCTTT.

In DNA form, the CDR3 reads TGTGCCAGCGGGGGGTCCCATAATTCACCCCTCCACTTT. Amino acid sequence: CASGGSHNSPLHF. The chain joins TRBV7-9 to TRBJ1-6, with a weak D call TRBD1 (5 bases). V shed 8 bases and J shed 5 bases, with 10 bases lying between them. CDR1 and CDR2 from the germline V gene are SEHNR and FQNEAQ (reference sequence). The CDR3 totals 13 residues.

Concerning this clone itself: An end of the junction differs from the germline gene, which may be a read error. The chain recombines TRBV7-9 with TRBJ2-3, with D unresolved. Germline loops: CDR1 SEHNR, CDR2 FQNEAQ (reference sequence). The CDR3 covers 15 residues. Here the CDR3 DNA reads TGTTCCAGCAGCGCGCTAGACCCGTCTCTAGATACGCAGTATTTT. Protein: CSSSALDPSLDTQYF.

V gene TRBV10-3 combines with J gene TRBJ2-3; D gene unclear. The CDR3 is 14 amino acids. The germline CDR1 and CDR2 sequences are ENHRY and SYGVKD. The ends were cut back, 6 bases at V and 2 bases at J, with 12 bases in the middle. The CDR3 is CAISPTPLTDTQYF. The CDR3 region has the DNA TGTGCCATCAGCCCGACTCCACTCACAGATACGCAGTATTTT.

This clone was recorded only once. V gene TRBV10-3 combines with J gene TRBJ1-6; D gene unclear. Per germline, CDR1 ENHRY and CDR2 SYGVKD. The CDR3 is 15 residues long. V was clipped by 6 bases and J by 10 bases, with 19 bases between them. The CDR3 spells CAIRTLDRLESPLHF. DNA for the CDR3: TGTGCCATCAGGACCCTGGATCGGTTGGAGTCACCCCTCCACTTT.

This clone was counted once. The rearrangement uses TRBV7-2 and TRBJ2-3; possibly TRBD1 for D (5 bases). There are 15 residues in the CDR3. Germline CDR1 SGHTA, CDR2 FQGNSA. Trimming cost V 1 base and J 0 bases, with 8 bases left between them. CDR3 sequence: CASSLDRSSTDTQYF. For the CDR3, the DNA is TGTGCCAGCAGCTTAGACAGGAGCAGCACAGATACGCAGTATTTT.

This chain uses TRBV5-4 with TRBJ1-1; D gene ambiguous. The length of the CDR3 is 14 residues. The germline CDR1 and CDR2 sequences are SGHNT and YYREEE (reference sequence). Trimming took off 5 bases at V and 0 bases at J, with 11 bases between the two ends. CDR3 region: CASRGEALNTEAFF. The CDR3 nucleotides read TGTGCCAGCAGGGGAGAGGCTTTGAACACTGAAGCTTTCTTT.

The rearrangement links TRBV7-2 to TRBJ2-3; D is perhaps TRBD2 (5 bases). V lost 3 bases to trimming and J lost 0 bases, with 10 bases between them. Germline V gene lookup returns CDR1 SGHTA and CDR2 FQGNSA. This CDR3 has 15 amino acids. CDR3 nucleotides: TGTGCCAGCAGCTTCGTCGGACTGAGCACAGATACGCAGTATTTT. It specifies CASSFVGLSTDTQYF.

This chain joins TRBV30 and TRBJ1-4; a possible D gene is TRBD1 (6 bases). Trimming pared 3 bases from V and 8 bases from J, leaving 16 bases between. The CDR3 has 14 amino acids. CDR1 GTSNPN and CDR2 SVGIG come from the germline V gene (reference sequence). The CDR3 spells CAWRRGQKSEKLFF. DNA of the CDR3: TGTGCCTGGAGACGAGGACAGAAATCCGAAAAACTGTTTTTT.

V and J are TRBV18 and TRBJ2-5; 8 bases map to TRBD1. J lost 5 bases, V lost 2 bases, and 7 bases had no gene match. The CDR3 length is 15 residues. CDR1 is KGHSH, CDR2 LQKENI, per germline. CDR3 protein: CASSPRAGGPETQYF. DNA for the CDR3: TGTGCCAGCTCACCAAGGGCAGGGGGCCCGGAGACCCAGTACTTC.

The V and J genes are TRBV4-2 and TRBJ1-2; D uncertain. In germline, CDR1 is LGHNA, CDR2 YNFKEQ. This CDR3 has 16 residues. V lost 0 bases and J lost 4, with 15 bases in between. The CDR3 here is CASSQDNQRLPYGYTF. The CDR3 DNA reads as TGTGCCAGCAGCCAAGATAATCAGCGACTTCCCTATGGCTACACCTTC.

V is TRBV6-6 and J is TRBJ1-5; TRBD1 matches at 8 bases. V trimming: 2 bases; J trimming: 6 bases; junction bases outside the gene matches: 6. The CDR3 contains 15 residues. CDR1 is MNHNY and CDR2 is SVGAGI in the germline V gene (reference sequence). The CDR3 here is CASSYGQGLGQPQHF. Written as DNA, the CDR3 is TGTGCCAGCAGTTACGGACAGGGTTTGGGTCAGCCCCAGCATTTT.

The chain joins TRBV28 to TRBJ2-2; TRBD1 matches 10 bases. Germline trimming cut 5 bases from V and 8 bases from J; bases unmatched to any gene: 8. Germline V gene data show CDR1 as MDHEN and CDR2 as SYDVKM. The CDR3 runs 15 residues. CDR3 residues: CASSPRQGAWGELFF. The CDR3 bases are TGTGCCAGCAGTCCCCGACAGGGGGCATGGGGGGAGCTGTTTTTT.

V usage is TRBV27 and J usage is TRBJ2-3, with a tentative D call TRBD1 (5 bases). The CDR3 runs 14 residues. Between the trimmed V and J ends, which lost 8 bases and 4 bases, there was a span of 16 bases. Per germline, CDR1 MNHEY and CDR2 SMNVEV (reference sequence). CDR3 sequence: CASHPGQGPDTQYF. DNA for the CDR3: TGTGCCAGCCACCCAGGGCAGGGTCCAGATACGCAGTATTTT.